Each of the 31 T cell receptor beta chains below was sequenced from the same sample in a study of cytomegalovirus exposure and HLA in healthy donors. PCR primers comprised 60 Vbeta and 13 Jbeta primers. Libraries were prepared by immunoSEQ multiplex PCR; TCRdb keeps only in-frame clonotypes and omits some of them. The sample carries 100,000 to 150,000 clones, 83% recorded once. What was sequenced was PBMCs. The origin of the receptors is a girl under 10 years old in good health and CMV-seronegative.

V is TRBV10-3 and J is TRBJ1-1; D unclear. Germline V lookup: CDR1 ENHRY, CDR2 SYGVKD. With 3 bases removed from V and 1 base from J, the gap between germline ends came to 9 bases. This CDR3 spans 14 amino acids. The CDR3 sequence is CAISDSHKNTEAFF. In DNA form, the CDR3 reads TGTGCCATCAGTGATTCTCACAAGAACACTGAAGCTTTCTTT.

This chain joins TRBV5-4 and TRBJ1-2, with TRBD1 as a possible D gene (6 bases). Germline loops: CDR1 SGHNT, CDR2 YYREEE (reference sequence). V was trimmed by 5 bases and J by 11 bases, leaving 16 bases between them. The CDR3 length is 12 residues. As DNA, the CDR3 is TGTGCCAGCAGTCCCAGGGGTTTCCGATACACCTTC. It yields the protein CASSPRGFRYTF.

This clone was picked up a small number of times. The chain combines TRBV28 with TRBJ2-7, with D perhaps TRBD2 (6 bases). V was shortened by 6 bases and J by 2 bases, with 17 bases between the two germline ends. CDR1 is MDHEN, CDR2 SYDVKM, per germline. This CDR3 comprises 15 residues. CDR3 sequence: CASRSSGRSAYEQYF. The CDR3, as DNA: TGTGCCAGCAGGAGTAGCGGCAGGTCTGCCTACGAGCAGTACTTC.

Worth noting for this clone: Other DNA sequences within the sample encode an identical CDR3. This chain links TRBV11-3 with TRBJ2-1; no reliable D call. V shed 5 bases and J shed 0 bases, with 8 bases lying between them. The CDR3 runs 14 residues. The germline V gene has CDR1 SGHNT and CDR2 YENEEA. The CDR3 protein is CASSRDSSYNEQFF. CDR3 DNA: TGTGCCAGCAGCCGAGATAGCTCCTACAATGAGCAGTTCTTC.

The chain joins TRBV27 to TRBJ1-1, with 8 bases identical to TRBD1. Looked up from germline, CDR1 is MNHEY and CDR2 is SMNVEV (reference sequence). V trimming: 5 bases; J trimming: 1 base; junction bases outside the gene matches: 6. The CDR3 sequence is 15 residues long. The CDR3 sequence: CASSPMGTGNTEAFF. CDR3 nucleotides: TGTGCCAGCAGTCCTATGGGGACAGGGAACACTGAAGCTTTCTTT.

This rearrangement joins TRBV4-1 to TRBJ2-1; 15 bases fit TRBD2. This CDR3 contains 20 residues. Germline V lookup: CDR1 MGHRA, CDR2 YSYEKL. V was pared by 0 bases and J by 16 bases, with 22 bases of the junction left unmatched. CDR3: CASSQDIEISGLAGGLPSFF. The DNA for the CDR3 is TGCGCCAGCAGCCAAGATATTGAGATATCAGGACTAGCGGGGGGGCTACCGTCTTTCTTC.

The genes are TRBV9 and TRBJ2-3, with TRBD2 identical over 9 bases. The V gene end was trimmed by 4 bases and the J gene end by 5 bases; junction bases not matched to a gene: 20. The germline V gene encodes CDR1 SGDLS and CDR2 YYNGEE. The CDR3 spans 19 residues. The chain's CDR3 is CASSPGGASGKYNIDTQYF. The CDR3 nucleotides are TGTGCCAGCAGCCCTGGAGGGGCTAGCGGGAAATATAATATAGATACGCAGTATTTT.

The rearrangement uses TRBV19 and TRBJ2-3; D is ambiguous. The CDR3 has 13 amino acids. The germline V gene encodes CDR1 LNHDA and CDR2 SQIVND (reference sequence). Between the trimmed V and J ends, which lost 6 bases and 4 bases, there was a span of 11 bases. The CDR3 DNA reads TGTGCCAGTAGAACCCCCAGCGCAGATACGCAGTATTTT. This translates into CASRTPSADTQYF.

CDR3 protein: CASSIALASQETQYF. In DNA, the CDR3 is TGTGCCAGTAGTATAGCGCTGGCTAGCCAAGAGACCCAGTACTTC. V gene TRBV19 combines with J gene TRBJ2-5; unclear D gene. Germline V gives CDR1 LNHDA, CDR2 SQIVND (reference sequence). V was cut by 1 base and J by 1 base, with 10 bases left in between. The CDR3 consists of 15 residues.

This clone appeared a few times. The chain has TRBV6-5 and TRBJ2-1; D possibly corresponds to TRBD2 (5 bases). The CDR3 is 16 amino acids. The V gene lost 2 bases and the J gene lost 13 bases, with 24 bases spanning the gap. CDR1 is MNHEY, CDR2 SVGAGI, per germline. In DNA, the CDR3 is TGTGCCAGCAGTTACCGCCCGAGTTTTTTCGGACTGACTCAGTTCTTC. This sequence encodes CASSYRPSFFGLTQFF.

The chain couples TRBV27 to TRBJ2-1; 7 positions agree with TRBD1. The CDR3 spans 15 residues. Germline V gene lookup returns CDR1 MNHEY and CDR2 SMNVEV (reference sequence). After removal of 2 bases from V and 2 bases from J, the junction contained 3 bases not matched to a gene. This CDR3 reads CASSLTGTAYNEQFF. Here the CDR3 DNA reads TGTGCCAGCAGTTTAACCGGGACAGCCTACAATGAGCAGTTCTTC.

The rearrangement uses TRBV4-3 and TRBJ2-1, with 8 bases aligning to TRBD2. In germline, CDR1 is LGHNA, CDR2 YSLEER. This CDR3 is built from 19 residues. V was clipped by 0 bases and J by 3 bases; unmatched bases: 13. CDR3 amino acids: CASSQDSQRGTSRYNEQFF. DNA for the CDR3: TGCGCCAGCAGCCAAGATAGCCAGCGGGGGACCTCTCGCTACAATGAGCAGTTCTTC.

The DNA for the CDR3 is TGTGCCAGCAGCTCTGGACAGTCCGAGCAGTACTTC. Amino acids: CASSSGQSEQYF. J is TRBJ2-7 and V is TRBV7-9; D perhaps matches TRBD1 (6 bases). CDR3 length: 12 residues. CDR1 is SEHNR and CDR2 is FQNEAQ in the germline V gene (reference sequence). Trimming took off 4 bases at V and 6 bases at J, with 10 bases between the two ends.

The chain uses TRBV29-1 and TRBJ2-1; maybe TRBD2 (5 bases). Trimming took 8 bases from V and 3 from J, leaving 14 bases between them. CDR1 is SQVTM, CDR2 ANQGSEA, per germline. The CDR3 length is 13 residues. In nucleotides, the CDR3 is TGCAGCCTGAGAGGGTTTGGCTACAATGAGCAGTTCTTC. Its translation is CSLRGFGYNEQFF.

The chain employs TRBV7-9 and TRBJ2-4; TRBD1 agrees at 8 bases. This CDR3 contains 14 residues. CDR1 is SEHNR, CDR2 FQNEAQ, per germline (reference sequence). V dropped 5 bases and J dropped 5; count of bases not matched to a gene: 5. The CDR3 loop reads CASSRGQGQNIQYF. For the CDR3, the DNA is TGTGCCAGCAGCCGCGGACAGGGACAAAACATTCAGTACTTC.

The CDR3 protein is CASSGDRATGQPQHF. The CDR3 coding sequence is TGTGCCAGCAGTGGAGACCGGGCAACAGGCCAGCCCCAGCATTTT. V is TRBV6-5 and J is TRBJ1-5; D may be TRBD1 (5 bases). The CDR3 has 15 residues. Trimming took 5 bases from V and 7 from J, leaving 18 bases between them. Germline values: CDR1 MNHEY, CDR2 SVGAGI.

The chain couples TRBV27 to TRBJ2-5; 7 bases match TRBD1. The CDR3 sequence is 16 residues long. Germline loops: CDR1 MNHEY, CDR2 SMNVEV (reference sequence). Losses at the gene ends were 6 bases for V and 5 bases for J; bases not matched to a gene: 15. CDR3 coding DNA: TGTGCCAGCAGAGGGGACAGACACTCTAATAGGGAGACCCAGTACTTC. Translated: CASRGDRHSNRETQYF.

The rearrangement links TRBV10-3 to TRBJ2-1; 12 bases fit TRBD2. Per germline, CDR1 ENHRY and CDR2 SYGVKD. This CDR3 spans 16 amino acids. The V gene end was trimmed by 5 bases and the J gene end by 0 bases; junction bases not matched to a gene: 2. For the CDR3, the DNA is TGTGCCATCAGTAGACTAGCGGGGGTCTCCTACAATGAGCAGTTCTTC. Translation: CAISRLAGVSYNEQFF.

CDR3 bases: TGTGCCAGCAGCTCTAACCGGGTCCCTAATGAAAAACTGTTTTTT. Its translation: CASSSNRVPNEKLFF. The chain links TRBV21-1 to TRBJ1-4. TRBV21-1 is annotated as a pseudogene. The CDR3 is made up of 15 amino acids.

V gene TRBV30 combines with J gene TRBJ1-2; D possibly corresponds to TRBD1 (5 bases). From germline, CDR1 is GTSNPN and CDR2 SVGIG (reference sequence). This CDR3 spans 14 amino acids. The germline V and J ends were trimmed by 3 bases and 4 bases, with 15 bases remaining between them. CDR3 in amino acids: CAWRGDRDSYGYTF. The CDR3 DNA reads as TGTGCCTGGAGGGGCGATAGGGACTCCTATGGCTACACCTTC.

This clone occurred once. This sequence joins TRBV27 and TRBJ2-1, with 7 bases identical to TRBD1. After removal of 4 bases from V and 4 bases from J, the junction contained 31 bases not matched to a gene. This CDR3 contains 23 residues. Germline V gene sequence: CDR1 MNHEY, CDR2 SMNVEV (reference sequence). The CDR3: CASSSRLSPGGVQRSSDYNEQFF. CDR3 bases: TGTGCCAGCAGTTCCCGACTATCTCCAGGGGGTGTTCAGAGAAGCTCCGATTACAATGAGCAGTTCTTC.

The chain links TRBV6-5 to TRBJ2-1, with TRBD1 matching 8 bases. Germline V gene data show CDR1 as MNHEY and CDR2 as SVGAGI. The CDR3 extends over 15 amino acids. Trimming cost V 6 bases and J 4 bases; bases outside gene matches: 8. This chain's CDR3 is CASSPGGFPYNEQFF. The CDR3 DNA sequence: TGTGCCAGCAGCCCAGGGGGCTTCCCTTACAATGAGCAGTTCTTC.

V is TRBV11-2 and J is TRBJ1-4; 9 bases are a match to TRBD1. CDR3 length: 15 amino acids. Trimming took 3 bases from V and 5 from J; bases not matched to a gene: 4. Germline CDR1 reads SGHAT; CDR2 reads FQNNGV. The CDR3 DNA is TGTGCCAGCAGCTTTGGACAGGGGTCAAATGAAAAACTGTTTTTT. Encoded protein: CASSFGQGSNEKLFF.

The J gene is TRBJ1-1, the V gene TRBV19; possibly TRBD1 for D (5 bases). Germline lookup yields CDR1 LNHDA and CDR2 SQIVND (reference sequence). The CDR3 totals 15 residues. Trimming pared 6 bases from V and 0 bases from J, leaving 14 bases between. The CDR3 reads CASSSLLGLNTEAFF. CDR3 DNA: TGTGCCAGTAGCTCCTTGCTGGGGCTGAACACTGAAGCTTTCTTT.

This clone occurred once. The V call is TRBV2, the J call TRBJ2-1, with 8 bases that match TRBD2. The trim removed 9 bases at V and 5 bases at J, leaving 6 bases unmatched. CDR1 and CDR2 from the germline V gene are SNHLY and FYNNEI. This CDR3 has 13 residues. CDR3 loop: CARTGGTHNEQFF. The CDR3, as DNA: TGTGCCAGAACGGGGGGGACTCACAATGAGCAGTTCTTC.

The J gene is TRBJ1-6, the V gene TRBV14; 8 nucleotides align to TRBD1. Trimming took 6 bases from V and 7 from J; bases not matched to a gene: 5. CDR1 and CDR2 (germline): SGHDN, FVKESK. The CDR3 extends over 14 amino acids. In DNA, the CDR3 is TGTGCCAGCAGTTTAGACAGGGGCAATTCACCCCTCCACTTT. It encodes CASSLDRGNSPLHF. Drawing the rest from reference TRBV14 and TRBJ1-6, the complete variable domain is EAGVTQFPSHSVIEKGQTVTLRCDPISGHDNLYWYRRVMGKEIKFLLHFVKESKQDESGMPNNRFLAERTGGTYSTLKVQPAELEDSGVYFCASSLDRGNSPLHFGNGTRLTVT.

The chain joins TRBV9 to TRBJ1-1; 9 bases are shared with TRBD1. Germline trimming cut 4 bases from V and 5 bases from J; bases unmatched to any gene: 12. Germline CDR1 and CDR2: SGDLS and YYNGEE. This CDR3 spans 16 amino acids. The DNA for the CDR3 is TGTGCCAGCAGCTCCCTCTCACAGGGGGCGCGGACTGAAGCTTTCTTT. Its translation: CASSSLSQGARTEAFF. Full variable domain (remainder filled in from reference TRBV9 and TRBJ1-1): DSGVTQTPKHLITATGQRVTLRCSPRSGDLSVYWYQQSLDQGLQFLIQYYNGEERAKGNILERFSAQQFPDLHSELNLSSLELGDSALYFCASSSLSQGARTEAFFGQGTRLTVV.

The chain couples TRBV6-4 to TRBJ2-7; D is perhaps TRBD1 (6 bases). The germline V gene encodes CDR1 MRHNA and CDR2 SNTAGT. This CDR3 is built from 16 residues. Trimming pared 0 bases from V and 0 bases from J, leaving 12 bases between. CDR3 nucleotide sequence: TGTGCCAGCAGTGACTCGACAGGCAGGGGCTCCTACGAGCAGTACTTC. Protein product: CASSDSTGRGSYEQYF.

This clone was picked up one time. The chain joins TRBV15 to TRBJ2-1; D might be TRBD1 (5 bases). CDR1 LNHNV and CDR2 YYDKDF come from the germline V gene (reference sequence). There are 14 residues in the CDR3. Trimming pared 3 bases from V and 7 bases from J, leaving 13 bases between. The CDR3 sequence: CATSSLLGPNEQFF. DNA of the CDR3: TGTGCCACCAGCAGTCTCCTGGGGCCTAATGAGCAGTTCTTC.

The CDR3 DNA reads TGTGCCAGCAGCTACAGGCCCCAGGGCACCGGGGAGCTGTTTTTT. This codes for CASSYRPQGTGELFF. V and J are TRBV11-2 and TRBJ2-2, with D possibly matching TRBD1 (5 bases). This CDR3 contains 15 residues. The germline V gene encodes CDR1 SGHAT and CDR2 FQNNGV. V was shortened by 4 bases and J by 4 bases, with 13 bases between the two germline ends.

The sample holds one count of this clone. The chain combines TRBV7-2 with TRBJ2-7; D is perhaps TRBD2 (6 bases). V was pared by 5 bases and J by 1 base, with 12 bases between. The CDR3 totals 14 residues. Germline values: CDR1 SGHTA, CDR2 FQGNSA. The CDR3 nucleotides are TGTGCCAGCAGCCCGGCGGGGACGTCCTACGAGCAGTACTTC. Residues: CASSPAGTSYEQYF.